This TCR beta chain was sequenced during a study of blood T cell repertoires in COVID-19. Study as a whole: Sources were T cells, B-cell-depleted T cells, or PBMCs; the material itself was cDNA or gDNA.

V lost 0 bases to trimming and J lost 9 bases, with 13 bases between them. The CDR3 contains 14 residues. The germline gives CDR1 SGHTS, CDR2 YDEGEE. Authors' processing steps: Nucleated cell counts were estimated from reference gene primer amplification. Generated by immunoSEQ multiplex PCR, the TCRdb table keeps only in-frame clones and is missing some. Clonal size and the V and J genes are those of that table, whereas D and trimming came from the DNA. Among 250,000 or so clones listed, 75% to 90% were seen once. This TCR was sampled from a woman aged 25 to 39 with active or convalescent COVID-19. The sequenced material came from peripheral blood. This sequence joins TRBV5-8 and TRBJ1-5; D gene unclear. CDR3 in amino acids: CASSLVSREAPQHF. In nucleotides, the CDR3 is TGTGCCAGCAGCTTGGTTTCCCGAGAGGCGCCCCAGCATTTT.